The 7 T cell receptor beta chains given below trace back to one sample, sequenced in a study of read filtering for tumor transcriptome and immune sequencing (dated by TCRdb to about 2020). The run used an Illumina HiSeq 4000. Starting from 400 ng RNA, TCR libraries were constructed with the Immunoverse kit using molecular barcoded adaptors that cover the alpha/delta and beta/gamma chains. TCRdb ran its own pipeline on the public reads, namely fastp trimming at Q25 and MiXCR clone calling, and kept in-frame beta chains. Merged by CDR3 protein, the rows form single entries marked with the most common genes and DNA. A total of 100,000 to 150,000 distinct CDR3 sequences appear in this sample, under 15% of them only once. The ten largest make up 6.5% to 9% of the sample. Sample: a population of CD138-negative cells sorted from bone marrow. The cell subset or site label on this specimen signifies: bone marrow mononuclear cells depleted of CD138+ plasma/myeloma cells by negative magnetic selection. The receptors originated from a donor at least 40 years old with multiple myeloma.

This clonotype was recorded a few times. V usage is TRBV7-9 and J usage is TRBJ2-2, with D perhaps matching TRBD2 (5 bases). The CDR3 length is 13 residues. Deletions cut 11 bases from V and 2 bases from J, with 12 bases between. Germline values: CDR1 SEHNR, CDR2 FQNEAQ (reference sequence). The CDR3 DNA reads as TGTGCCGTCGGAGGAGGCAACACCGGGGAGCTGTTTTTT. Amino acid sequence: CAVGGGNTGELFF.

This clonotype was seen many times. One end of the junction fails to match germline, which may point to a read error. The rearrangement joins TRBV5-1 to TRBJ2-5, with D possibly being TRBD1 (5 bases). This CDR3 is built from 14 residues. The germline CDR1 and CDR2 sequences are SGHRS and YFSETQ. The CDR3 nucleotides read TGCGCCAGCAGCTTAGGACATAACCAAGAGACCCAGCACTTC. Protein: CASSLGHNQETQHF.

In its sample, this clonotype was seen many times. The chain is built from TRBV29-1 and TRBJ2-7; TRBD2 is a possible D gene (5 bases). This CDR3 has 12 residues. Trimming stripped 3 bases from V and 7 bases from J, with 13 bases between. Germline V CDR1 and CDR2: SQVTM, ANQGSEA. The CDR3 region has the DNA TGCAGCGTTGAGACCCGCCGGGGTGAGCAGTACTTC. Translated: CSVETRRGEQYF.

There are many counts of this clonotype. The V call is TRBV29-1, the J call TRBJ1-1; a possible D gene is TRBD1 (6 bases). The CDR3 consists of 15 residues. The V gene's germline CDR1 is SQVTM and CDR2 ANQGSEA. V was pared by 7 bases and J by 0 bases, with 18 bases between. The CDR3 DNA sequence: TGCAGCGCCGAAAAGTGGGGGGCTTTGAACACTGAAGCTTTCTTT. It is translated as CSAEKWGALNTEAFF.

This clonotype was recorded at least ten times. The rearrangement uses TRBV30 and TRBJ1-5; possible D gene TRBD1, 5 bases. CDR1 GTSNPN and CDR2 SVGIG come from the germline V gene (reference sequence). This CDR3 has 15 residues. V was pared by 1 base and J by 9 bases, with 19 bases between. The CDR3, as DNA: TGTGCCTGGAGTGCCCCGGGACGGGGAGGAGTGCCCCAGCATTTT. Its protein is CAWSAPGRGGVPQHF.

This clonotype was observed at least ten times. The chain employs TRBV11-2 and TRBJ2-1; maybe TRBD1 (6 bases). This CDR3 has 12 amino acids. Germline V gives CDR1 SGHAT, CDR2 FQNNGV. V was clipped by 4 bases and J by 7 bases, with 8 bases between them. CDR3 loop: CASSSGVNEQFF. Here the CDR3 DNA reads TGTGCCAGCAGCTCAGGGGTGAATGAGCAGTTCTTC.

This clonotype was seen at least ten times. The chain employs TRBV30 and TRBJ1-4; D not certain. V lost 0 bases, J lost 8 bases, and 22 bases lay in between. This CDR3 region has 17 residues. CDR1 and CDR2 (germline): GTSNPN, SVGIG (reference sequence). CDR3 residues: CAWSVPDPRRGMEKLFF. CDR3 sequence (DNA): TGTGCCTGGAGTGTACCGGACCCCCGGAGAGGGATGGAAAAACTGTTTTTT.